The 24 T cell receptor beta chains listed next were all sequenced from one sample in a study of T cells after yellow fever vaccination. TCRdb re-called the 5' RACE reads with MiXCR, one entry per CDR3 protein. This sample has about 130,000 distinct CDR3 sequences; roughly 6.7% occur once, and the top ten carry around 2.5%. The sequenced sample was CD4+ T cells sorted from PBMCs, obtained more than 8 days after the first yellow fever vaccination. All receptors come from a man younger than 35 who received the YFV17D yellow fever vaccine.

The chain carries TRBV7-9 and TRBJ1-3; D gene uncertain. V lost 11 bases, J lost 1 base, and 15 bases lay in between. The germline V gene has CDR1 SEHNR and CDR2 FQNEAQ (reference sequence). CDR3 length equals 14 residues. CDR3 sequence reads: CAPGTTESGNTIYF. The DNA for the CDR3 is TGTGCCCCGGGAACGACGGAATCTGGAAACACCATATATTTT.

This clonotype was observed at least ten times. The V gene is TRBV4-3, the J gene TRBJ1-3; D not certain. Germline V CDR1 and CDR2: LGHNA, YSLEER. CDR3 size: 14 residues. The V end was cut by 1 base, the J end by 3 bases, with 7 bases between. The CDR3: CASSQVYGGNTIYF. Written as DNA, the CDR3 is TGCGCCAGCAGCCAAGTTTACGGTGGAAACACCATATATTTT.

This clonotype was detected ten times or more. J is TRBJ2-4 and V is TRBV20-1; 8 bases line up with TRBD1. The CDR3 consists of 14 residues. From germline, CDR1 is DFQATT and CDR2 SNEGSKA (reference sequence). V lost 5 bases and J lost 3; bases outside the gene matches: 6. Here the CDR3 reads CSAGETGVKNIQYF. Written as DNA, the CDR3 is TGCAGTGCTGGTGAGACAGGGGTCAAAAACATTCAGTACTTC.

The J gene is TRBJ2-3, the V gene TRBV18; 9 bases fit TRBD1. CDR1 and CDR2 from the germline V gene are KGHSH and LQKENI. The CDR3 has 16 residues. With 3 bases clipped from V and 2 bases from J, the junction kept 6 bases outside the gene matches. CDR3 DNA sequence: TGTGCCAGCTCACCCTCGGACAGGGGATTCACAGATACGCAGTATTTT. Amino acid sequence: CASSPSDRGFTDTQYF. Full variable domain (remainder filled in from reference TRBV18 and TRBJ2-3): NAGVMQNPRHLVRRRGQEARLRCSPMKGHSHVYWYRQLPEEGLKFMVYLQKENIIDESGMPKERFSAEFPKEGPSILRIQQVVRGDSAAYFCASSPSDRGFTDTQYFGPGTRLTVL.

A remark on this clonotype: A much larger clone lies one base from this, so it may be a read error. The chain recombines TRBV6-5 with TRBJ1-6; perhaps TRBD1 as D (5 bases). Per the germline V gene, CDR1 is MNHEY and CDR2 is SVGAGI. The CDR3 sequence is 14 residues long. Trimming took 2 bases from V and 10 from J, leaving 12 bases between them. CDR3 residues: CASSYGQRGSPLHF. The CDR3 DNA follows: TGTGCCAGCAGTTACGGGCAGCGGGGGTCACCCCTCCACTTT.

This clonotype was detected many times. This sequence joins TRBV7-8 and TRBJ1-6; D not certain. With 2 bases removed from V and 8 bases from J, the gap between germline ends came to 13 bases. This CDR3 is built from 15 residues. From germline, CDR1 is SGHVS and CDR2 FQNEAQ. The CDR3, as DNA: TGTGCCAGCAGCTTACTTGCTGGTTACGATTCACCCCTCCACTTT. It specifies CASSLLAGYDSPLHF.

This clonotype was found many times. V and J are TRBV9 and TRBJ2-1; possibly TRBD1 or TRBD2 for D (5 bases each). The V end was cut by 0 bases, the J end by 9 bases, with 22 bases between. CDR1 is SGDLS, CDR2 YYNGEE, per germline. This CDR3 has 17 amino acids. As DNA, the CDR3 is TGTGCCAGCAGCGTAGCCCCCGGGACGGCGGGTAATGGTGAGCAGTTCTTC. Translating gives CASSVAPGTAGNGEQFF.

In this sample, this clonotype turned up many times. V usage is TRBV28 and J usage is TRBJ2-7; D possibly uses TRBD1 or TRBD2 (5 bases each). Germline values: CDR1 MDHEN, CDR2 SYDVKM. V dropped 5 bases and J dropped 5 bases, with 10 bases sitting between them. The CDR3 sequence is 12 residues long. This CDR3 reads CASSPPGHEQYV. The CDR3 DNA sequence: TGTGCCAGCAGTCCCCCGGGGCACGAGCAGTACGTC.

The sample holds many counts of this clonotype. V is TRBV18 and J is TRBJ2-1; 11 bases agree with TRBD1. The ends lost 1 base at V and 9 bases at J; junction bases unmatched: 11. This CDR3 spans 17 amino acids. The germline CDR1 and CDR2 sequences are KGHSH and LQKENI. CDR3 region: CASSPRPPGQGASEQFF. CDR3 DNA sequence: TGTGCCAGCTCACCACGGCCCCCCGGACAGGGGGCATCTGAGCAGTTCTTC.

This clonotype showed up many times. The chain combines TRBV4-1 with TRBJ2-5, with D unclear. The V gene lost 1 base and the J gene lost 5 bases, with 11 bases spanning the gap. The CDR3 has 14 residues. The germline gives CDR1 MGHRA, CDR2 YSYEKL. CDR3 coding DNA: TGCGCCAGCAGCCAAGGTTGGGATAGGGAGACCCAGTACTTC. Its translation: CASSQGWDRETQYF.

This clonotype was seen at least ten times. V usage is TRBV11-2 and J usage is TRBJ2-3; D possibly corresponds to TRBD1 (5 bases). Germline values: CDR1 SGHAT, CDR2 FQNNGV. This CDR3 comprises 15 residues. The V gene lost 2 bases and the J gene lost 8 bases, with 17 bases spanning the gap. CDR3: CASSLSRTGLGTQYF. In DNA, the CDR3 is TGTGCCAGCAGCTTATCCCGAACAGGCCTGGGTACGCAGTATTTT.

This clonotype showed up many times. The rearrangement joins TRBV12-3 or TRBV12-4 to TRBJ1-4; TRBD1 agrees at 7 bases. Losses at the gene ends were 6 bases for V and 11 bases for J; bases not matched to a gene: 3. There are 11 residues in the CDR3. The CDR3 nucleotides read TGTGCCAGCAGCTCGACAGGGAAACTGTTTTTT. Protein sequence: CASSSTGKLFF.

This clonotype was seen at least ten times. This chain connects TRBV7-9 to TRBJ2-1; perhaps D is TRBD1 or TRBD2 (6 bases each). The V gene lost 0 bases and the J gene lost 8 bases, with 14 bases spanning the gap. Germline V gene lookup returns CDR1 SEHNR and CDR2 FQNEAQ (reference sequence). The CDR3 extends over 15 amino acids. CDR3 bases: TGTGCCAGCAGCTTAGCCTCCGGGGGCCTAGATGAGCAGTTCTTC. Translation: CASSLASGGLDEQFF.

The chain links TRBV24-1 to TRBJ1-1; TRBD1 agrees at 7 bases. Germline lookup yields CDR1 KGHDR and CDR2 SFDVKD. The CDR3 is made up of 14 amino acids. Unmatched junction bases numbered 5, after V lost 3 bases and J lost 5 bases. The CDR3 sequence: CATSDPGQPTEAFF. CDR3 nucleotides: TGTGCCACCAGTGATCCGGGACAGCCGACTGAAGCTTTCTTT.

This clonotype was detected many times. The V and J genes are TRBV7-2 and TRBJ2-7; TRBD1 aligns across 7 bases. The CDR3 has 16 residues. CDR1 is SGHTA and CDR2 is FQGNSA in the germline V gene. After removal of 0 bases from V and 5 bases from J, the junction contained 10 bases not matched to a gene. CDR3 loop: CASSLAGTDLPHEQYF. CDR3 bases: TGTGCCAGCAGCTTAGCTGGGACAGACCTACCGCACGAGCAGTACTTC.

This clonotype was picked up a small number of times. The V and J genes are TRBV11-1 and TRBJ2-3; 9 bases align to TRBD2. CDR1 is SGHAT and CDR2 is FQDESV in the germline V gene (reference sequence). The V gene end was trimmed by 5 bases and the J gene end by 5 bases; junction bases not matched to a gene: 17. CDR3 length equals 18 residues. CDR3 DNA sequence: TGTGCCAGCAGCCCCAAGGGTAGCGGGGGCGCCGGGGGAGATACGCAGTATTTT. This codes for CASSPKGSGGAGGDTQYF.

The chain carries TRBV20-1 and TRBJ2-5; 7 bases map to TRBD1. The CDR3 extends over 16 amino acids. Germline CDR1 DFQATT, CDR2 SNEGSKA (reference sequence). The trim removed 3 bases at V and 0 bases at J, leaving 10 bases unmatched. The CDR3 sequence is CSASPIPGQYQETQYF. Here the CDR3 DNA reads TGCAGTGCTAGTCCCATCCCGGGACAGTACCAAGAGACCCAGTACTTC.

This clonotype was observed a few times. The rearrangement links TRBV5-6 to TRBJ1-1; no firm D call. Germline loops: CDR1 SGHDT, CDR2 YYEEEE. This CDR3 comprises 14 residues. Trimming shortened V by 2 bases and J by 1 base, and 9 bases separated the two germline ends. The CDR3 nucleotides read TGTGCCAGCAGCTTAGGGCGACGGAACACTGAAGCTTTCTTT. The encoded protein is CASSLGRRNTEAFF.

There are many counts of this clonotype. The chain employs TRBV5-4 and TRBJ2-3; D is unresolved. Germline CDR1 and CDR2: SGHNT and YYREEE (reference sequence). This CDR3 spans 12 amino acids. V was clipped by 3 bases and J by 6 bases, with 8 bases between them. The CDR3 here is CASSSGGDTQYF. The CDR3 DNA reads as TGTGCCAGCAGCTCAGGTGGGGATACGCAGTATTTT.

This clonotype was detected only a few times. The chain joins TRBV18 to TRBJ2-1; D might be TRBD2 (5 bases). V was trimmed by 1 base and J by 6 bases, leaving 13 bases between them. CDR1 and CDR2 from the germline V gene are KGHSH and LQKENI. This CDR3 has 15 amino acids. DNA of the CDR3: TGTGCCAGCTCACCACGACCGAGAGAGGGCAATGAGCAGTTCTTC. The encoded protein is CASSPRPREGNEQFF.

This clonotype appeared many times. This rearrangement joins TRBV20-1 to TRBJ2-5, with 9 bases matching TRBD2. The ends lost 0 bases at V and 4 bases at J; junction bases unmatched: 6. CDR1 is DFQATT, CDR2 SNEGSKA, per germline (reference sequence). The CDR3 is 15 amino acids. CDR3 loop: CSARDQRGAAETQYF. CDR3 nucleotides: TGCAGTGCTAGAGATCAGCGGGGGGCCGCAGAGACCCAGTACTTC.

The genes are TRBV7-2 and TRBJ1-3, with unresolved D. Germline lookup yields CDR1 SGHTA and CDR2 FQGNSA. The CDR3 is 12 residues long. V was pared by 6 bases and J by 8 bases, with 11 bases between. DNA of the CDR3: TGTGCCAGCAGGCTCGAGGGCGACACCATATATTTT. It translates to CASRLEGDTIYF.

This clonotype was counted only a few times. The DNA for the CDR3 is TGCAGTGGGACCCCGGGGGGGAGCGAGCAGTACTTC. It specifies CSGTPGGSEQYF. V usage is TRBV20-1 and J usage is TRBJ2-7, with 8 nucleotides matching TRBD2. This CDR3 is 12 amino acids long. Germline V gives CDR1 DFQATT, CDR2 SNEGSKA (reference sequence). J lost 6 bases, V lost 7 bases, and 8 bases had no gene match.

At least ten counts were recorded for this clonotype. The chain employs TRBV28 and TRBJ2-3; no definite D call. Germline V gene lookup returns CDR1 MDHEN and CDR2 SYDVKM. The V gene lost 3 bases and the J gene lost 0 bases, with 7 bases spanning the gap. The CDR3 loop spans 14 amino acids. This CDR3 reads CASSFEASTDTQYF. The CDR3 nucleotides read TGTGCCAGCAGTTTCGAGGCTAGCACAGATACGCAGTATTTT.